The 21 T cell receptor beta chains given below trace back to one sample, sequenced in a study of CD8 T cells in ankylosing spondylitis. MiXCR, applied by TCRdb to the 5' RACE reads, yields one record per CDR3 protein. The sample includes roughly 190,000 distinct CDR3 sequences, 13% of them seen just once. The sample comprised blood, either unsorted or a sorted T cell fraction (not recorded which). These receptors all come from a male donor with ankylosing spondylitis or in good health (not recorded which).

The chain joins TRBV4-2 to TRBJ2-5; TRBD2 matches at 10 bases. V lost 6 bases and J lost 5; bases outside the gene matches: 9. The CDR3 contains 15 residues. The V gene's germline CDR1 is LGHNA and CDR2 YNFKEQ. CDR3 in DNA: TGTGCCAGCAGTCCTCTAGCGGGGGCCGGGGAGACCCAGTACTTC. It yields the protein CASSPLAGAGETQYF.

The gene calls are TRBV6-4 and TRBJ2-3, with 7 bases aligning to TRBD2. This CDR3 has 14 amino acids. Per the germline V gene, CDR1 is MRHNA and CDR2 is SNTAGT. J lost 0 bases, V lost 5 bases, and 2 bases had no gene match. Here the CDR3 DNA reads TGTGCCAGCAGTAGTAGCGGGAGCACAGATACGCAGTATTTT. This translates into CASSSSGSTDTQYF.

The chain has TRBV2 and TRBJ2-2; no clear D gene. V lost 4 bases and J 7 bases, leaving 13 bases between the germline ends. The germline CDR1 and CDR2 sequences are SNHLY and FYNNEI. The CDR3 contains 14 residues. The CDR3 coding sequence is TGTGCCAGCAGTGGTTCAAGGTGGATCGGGGAGCTGTTTTTT. As protein: CASSGSRWIGELFF.

The genes are TRBV15 and TRBJ2-7, with TRBD1 as a possible D gene (6 bases). Between the trimmed V and J ends, which lost 0 bases and 0 bases, there was a span of 9 bases. The V gene's germline CDR1 is LNHNV and CDR2 YYDKDF (reference sequence). The CDR3 is made up of 15 amino acids. The CDR3 sequence is CATSREADSSYEQYF. DNA for the CDR3: TGTGCCACCAGCAGAGAGGCGGACAGCTCCTACGAGCAGTACTTC.

This clonotype occurred once. The rearrangement uses TRBV7-9 and TRBJ1-1; D is unresolved. This CDR3 is built from 13 residues. V lost 7 bases, J lost 5 bases, and 14 bases lay in between. Per germline, CDR1 SEHNR and CDR2 FQNEAQ (reference sequence). CDR3 bases: TGTGCCAGCAAATCGATACCGTCTACTGAAGCTTTCTTT. Protein product: CASKSIPSTEAFF.

This clonotype was counted between two and nine times. This chain connects TRBV4-1 to TRBJ2-7, with D maybe TRBD2 (6 bases). Germline loops: CDR1 MGHRA, CDR2 YSYEKL. V lost 3 bases and J lost 2, with 17 bases in between. This CDR3 contains 16 residues. The CDR3 loop reads CASSHPGSSGTYEQYF. CDR3 nucleotide sequence: TGCGCCAGCAGCCATCCCGGGAGTTCGGGGACCTACGAGCAGTACTTC.

The V call is TRBV2, the J call TRBJ2-2, with 10 bases lining up with TRBD1. V shed 6 bases, J shed 5 bases, and the junction held 15 bases outside the gene matches. CDR1 and CDR2 (germline): SNHLY, FYNNEI. The CDR3 extends over 18 amino acids. The CDR3 bases are TGTGCCAGCAGAGTGTTCCGGGACAGGGGTCTGGGGACCGGGGAGCTGTTTTTT. Its protein product is CASRVFRDRGLGTGELFF.

The chain employs TRBV18 and TRBJ2-3; D tentatively fits TRBD1 or TRBD2 (5 bases each). The CDR3 extends over 15 amino acids. Germline V lookup: CDR1 KGHSH, CDR2 LQKENI. Trimming pared 2 bases from V and 5 bases from J, leaving 14 bases between. As DNA, the CDR3 is TGTGCCAGCTCACCAAGGGACCCCGCTGAAGATACGCAGTATTTT. It encodes CASSPRDPAEDTQYF. Together with reference TRBV18 and TRBJ2-3, the CDR3 gives the full variable domain: NAGVMQNPRHLVRRRGQEARLRCSPMKGHSHVYWYRQLPEEGLKFMVYLQKENIIDESGMPKERFSAEFPKEGPSILRIQQVVRGDSAAYFCASSPRDPAEDTQYFGPGTRLTVL.

V gene TRBV20-1 combines with J gene TRBJ2-7; 12 positions match TRBD1. The V segment lost 3 bases and the J segment 12 bases; nucleotides outside the gene matches: 18. CDR1 and CDR2 (germline): DFQATT, SNEGSKA (reference sequence). The CDR3 consists of 16 residues. CDR3 in DNA: TGCAGTGCTAGGCCTAGAGGGGGACAGGGGGCCCCGTATCTGTACTTC. It specifies CSARPRGGQGAPYLYF.

The chain recombines TRBV3-1 with TRBJ2-3; 8 positions agree with TRBD2. Unmatched junction bases numbered 9, after V lost 4 bases and J lost 0 bases. This CDR3 region has 17 residues. The germline V gene has CDR1 LGHDT and CDR2 YNNKEL (reference sequence). The DNA for the CDR3 is TGTGCCAGCAGCCCCTTCTTAGCGGGGAGCAGCACAGATACGCAGTATTTT. The encoded protein is CASSPFLAGSSTDTQYF.

There are a few counts of this clonotype. This chain uses TRBV25-1 with TRBJ2-7; perhaps TRBD1 as D (5 bases). CDR1 and CDR2 from the germline V gene are MGHDK and SYGVNS. V lost 10 bases, J lost 3 bases, and 10 bases lay in between. The CDR3 has 11 amino acids. DNA of the CDR3: TGTGCCACCGGAGACAGCTACGAGCAGTACTTC. This translates into CATGDSYEQYF.

In its sample, this clonotype was seen a few times. The chain couples TRBV7-8 to TRBJ2-7; 8 bases are a match to TRBD1. The CDR3 runs 15 residues. V lost 5 bases, J lost 6 bases, and 12 bases stayed unmatched. Germline values: CDR1 SGHVS, CDR2 FQNEAQ. In nucleotides, the CDR3 is TGTGCCAGCAGCAAGGAAAATACAGGGGGAGGCGAGCAGTACTTC. Translated, it gives CASSKENTGGGEQYF.

There are many counts of this clonotype. The chain links TRBV4-1 to TRBJ2-3; D perhaps matches TRBD1 (6 bases). Germline-derived CDR1 and CDR2 are MGHRA and YSYEKL. This CDR3 is built from 15 residues. Trimming left V 3 bases short and J 2 bases short, with 12 bases between. DNA of the CDR3: TGCGCCAGCAGCCAGACAGGTTTCAACACAGATACGCAGTATTTT. Translated, it gives CASSQTGFNTDTQYF.

This clonotype has a count of ten or more. The V and J genes are TRBV7-9 and TRBJ1-5; tentative D call: TRBD1 (6 bases). CDR3 size: 14 residues. Deletions cut 5 bases from V and 5 bases from J, with 13 bases between. CDR1 is SEHNR, CDR2 FQNEAQ, per germline (reference sequence). CDR3 sequence reads: CASSRGLGDQPQHF. DNA of the CDR3: TGTGCCAGCAGCAGGGGGTTAGGGGATCAGCCCCAGCATTTT.

This sequence joins TRBV12-3 or TRBV12-4 and TRBJ1-2; D remains unclear. The CDR3 runs 13 residues. The germline V and J ends were trimmed by 5 bases and 6 bases, with 13 bases remaining between them. CDR3 sequence reads: CASSPEGTDGYTF. The CDR3 DNA reads TGTGCCAGCAGTCCCGAGGGTACCGATGGCTACACCTTC.

Only a few counts were recorded for this clonotype. This chain connects TRBV2 to TRBJ2-2; 7 bases are shared with TRBD1. Per the germline V gene, CDR1 is SNHLY and CDR2 is FYNNEI. This CDR3 is 15 amino acids long. J gave up 3 bases and V 6 bases, and 7 bases lay outside the gene matches. In DNA form, the CDR3 reads TGTGCCAGCAGAGAGACAGGGAGCGACACCGGGGAGCTGTTTTTT. Its translation is CASRETGSDTGELFF.

This clonotype was counted a few times. V gene TRBV18 combines with J gene TRBJ2-2; D is unclear. Germline assignment: CDR1 KGHSH and CDR2 LQKENI. The CDR3 is 14 residues long. V lost 2 bases and J 5 bases, leaving 9 bases between the germline ends. CDR3 coding DNA: TGTGCCAGCTCACCAGTGGCGACGACCGGGGAGCTGTTTTTT. Protein: CASSPVATTGELFF.

This clonotype was seen only a few times. The rearrangement links TRBV15 to TRBJ1-2; 9 nucleotides line up with TRBD1. Germline loops: CDR1 LNHNV, CDR2 YYDKDF (reference sequence). This CDR3 is built from 15 residues. After removal of 0 bases from V and 3 bases from J, the junction contained 2 bases not matched to a gene. The CDR3 here is CATSRDTGGDYGYTF. CDR3 nucleotides: TGTGCCACCAGCAGAGATACAGGGGGCGACTATGGCTACACCTTC.

This clonotype was detected only a few times. The chain employs TRBV5-1 and TRBJ2-2; weak D call: TRBD2 (5 bases). This CDR3 comprises 15 residues. Per germline, CDR1 SGHRS and CDR2 YFSETQ. The V and J ends lost 3 bases and 3 bases respectively, with 12 bases between them. The CDR3, as DNA: TGCGCCAGCAGCTATACTAGGGATGACACCGGGGAGCTGTTTTTT. It specifies CASSYTRDDTGELFF.

There are a few counts of this clonotype. This rearrangement joins TRBV12-3 or TRBV12-4 to TRBJ2-5, with 11 bases matching TRBD2. Unmatched junction bases numbered 7, after V lost 5 bases and J lost 5 bases. The CDR3 has 15 amino acids. The CDR3 sequence: CASSGGLAEGETQYF. The CDR3 DNA sequence: TGTGCCAGCAGTGGGGGACTAGCGGAGGGGGAGACCCAGTACTTC.

This clonotype showed up just a few times. The chain joins TRBV27 to TRBJ2-3; 7 nucleotides agree with TRBD1. V lost 1 base to trimming and J lost 1 base; unmatched junction nucleotides: 2. The length of the CDR3 is 15 residues. Germline V gene data show CDR1 as MNHEY and CDR2 as SMNVEV (reference sequence). CDR3 protein: CASSLWDRRTDTQYF. CDR3 nucleotides: TGTGCCAGCAGTTTATGGGACAGACGCACAGATACGCAGTATTTT.